This T cell receptor beta chain was identified in a study of T cell responses to AZD1222 COVID-19 vaccine. Study outcomes and limitations: Donors were chiefly white British, with a greater number of females, and clonal diversity was perhaps underestimated. Only a handful of AZD1222 recipients, several in all, had baseline seropositivity. Sampling that yielded the repertoires occurred only after the peak T cell response. Vaccine-related CD4 TCRs covered spike, predominating at 160-218 and 743-854.

A remark on this clone: Its target is unknown.

Libraries were prepared by immunoSEQ multiplex PCR; TCRdb keeps only in-frame clonotypes and omits some of them. The sample has 120,000 or so clones, about 92% seen once. Trimming took 5 bases from V and 4 from J, leaving 8 bases between them. CDR3 length equals 12 residues. Germline V gene lookup returns CDR1 MDHEN and CDR2 SYDVKM. This sequence was found in an adult in good health. Sample: peripheral blood, taken on day 0 of MenACWY control vaccination. The chain recombines TRBV28 with TRBJ2-5; D remains unclear. CDR3: CASSQELETQYF. In DNA form, the CDR3 reads TGTGCCAGCAGTCAAGAGTTAGAGACCCAGTACTTC.